This TCR beta chain was documented in a study of T cell responses to AZD1222 COVID-19 vaccine. Overall study findings and caveats: Only five to seven individuals given AZD1222 were seropositive at baseline. Nearly half of spike-specific TCRs reportedly target unmutated variant regions. With two AZD1222 doses given, Spike-specific TCR breadth and depth both rose. Across the whole spike, CD4 TCRs peaked at regions 160-218 and 743-854.

The CDR3 consists of 14 residues. The ends were cut back, 7 bases at V and 2 bases at J, with 14 bases in the middle. Germline CDR1 and CDR2: LNHDA and SQIVND (reference sequence). With regard to this clone: Its specificity is unknown.

Method: immunoSEQ multiplex PCR; TCRdb's copy keeps in-frame clones and lacks some. The sample yields approximately 80,000 clones, roughly 85% seen once. Sample: peripheral blood, taken 28 days after the second AZD1222 dose. This clonotype originated in an adult who received the AZD1222 COVID-19 vaccine. The genes are TRBV19 and TRBJ2-5, with unresolved D. The CDR3 region has the DNA TGTGCCAGTACCCTCGGGCCAGAACAAGAGACCCAGTACTTC. It specifies CASTLGPEQETQYF.